The 12 T cell receptor beta chains below were found in one sample sequenced in a study of identical twins. MiXCR, applied by TCRdb to the 5' RACE reads, yields one record per CDR3 protein. The sample yields around 1.7 million distinct CDR3 sequences, about 32% seen once. The source material was cord blood. The receptors here all came from a newborn girl in good health.

This clonotype has more than one count but fewer than ten. This chain uses TRBV25-1 with TRBJ2-1; D unclear. The ends were cut back, 6 bases at V and 4 bases at J, with 16 bases in the middle. Germline CDR1 is MGHDK and CDR2 is SYGVNS. CDR3 length equals 15 residues. This CDR3 reads CASSPDGNWYNEQFF. The CDR3 region has the DNA TGTGCCAGCAGCCCCGATGGTAATTGGTACAATGAGCAGTTCTTC. The variable domain in full, with the rest retrieved from reference TRBV25-1 and TRBJ2-1, is EADIYQTPRYLVIGTGKKITLECSQTMGHDKMYWYQQDPGMELHLIHYSYGVNSTEKGDLSSESTVSRIRTEHFPLTLESARPSHTSQYLCASSPDGNWYNEQFFGPGTRLTVL.

The chain has TRBV10-3 and TRBJ1-5; the D gene is possibly TRBD1 (6 bases). V was cut by 11 bases and J by 1 base, with 12 bases left in between. Germline CDR1 ENHRY, CDR2 SYGVKD. CDR3 length equals 13 residues. The CDR3 region is CAHSQGSNQPQHF. CDR3 nucleotide sequence: TGTGCCCATTCCCAGGGGAGCAATCAGCCCCAGCATTTT.

This rearrangement joins TRBV6-5 to TRBJ2-5; D might be TRBD1 (5 bases). The end of the DNA aligns better with TRBJ2-7, so the J call may be wrong. Per germline, CDR1 MNHEY and CDR2 SVGAGI. CDR3 length: 14 amino acids. The CDR3 nucleotides read TGTGCCAGCAGTGACAGACATCCTACCTACGAGCAGTACTTC. Protein: CASSDRHPTYEQYF.

This clonotype was counted only a few times. The chain recombines TRBV21-1 with TRBJ2-3; the table assigns TRBD1, which was not confirmed against the DNA. TRBV21-1 counts as a pseudogene. There are 14 residues in the CDR3. The CDR3 DNA reads TGTGCCAGCCACCGGGACAGGGACACAGATACGCAGTATTTT. It translates to CASHRDRDTDTQYF.

This clonotype was seen a few times. The CDR3 region has the DNA TGTGCCAGCAGTGATCGGGGTTTAGTTTTCTCTGGGGCCAACGTCCTGACTTTC. It is translated as CASSDRGLVFSGANVLTF. The V call is TRBV6-1, the J call TRBJ2-6, with D possibly being TRBD2 (5 bases). Trimming left V 3 bases short and J 0 bases short, with 15 bases between. CDR1 and CDR2 from the germline V gene are MNHNS and SASEGT. The CDR3 covers 18 residues.

Notes on this clonotype: One junction end disagrees with the germline gene, perhaps due to a read error. The V and J genes are TRBV7-2 and TRBJ2-7, with 12 bases that match TRBD2. The CDR3 covers 17 residues. The germline V gene encodes CDR1 SGHTA and CDR2 FQGNSA. Written as DNA, the CDR3 is TGTGCCGGCAGTCAAAGAAACCTAGCGGGAGGGCCTTACGAGCAGTACTTC. Translating gives CAGSQRNLAGGPYEQYF. Full variable domain (outside the CDR3, taken from reference TRBV7-2 and TRBJ2-7): GAGVSQSPSNKVTEKGKDVELRCDPISGHTALYWYRQSLGQGLEFLIYFQGNSAPDKSGLPSDRFSAERTGGSVSTLTIQRTQQEDSAVYLCAGSQRNLAGGPYEQYFGPGTRLTVT.

The genes are TRBV7-2 and TRBJ2-6, with D maybe TRBD2 (7 bases). Germline assignment: CDR1 SGHTA and CDR2 FQGNSA. CDR3 length: 16 residues. Trimming removed 5 bases from V and 3 bases from J, with 14 bases in between. Here the CDR3 reads CASSRGGAFGANVLTF. The CDR3 DNA reads as TGTGCCAGCAGCCGAGGGGGGGCGTTTGGGGCCAACGTCCTGACTTTC.

The V gene is TRBV27, the J gene TRBJ2-7, with 10 positions matching TRBD1. The V gene's germline CDR1 is MNHEY and CDR2 SMNVEV (reference sequence). Trimming at V came to 4 bases and at J to 2 bases, leaving 11 bases not matched to a gene. The CDR3 consists of 17 residues. Here the CDR3 reads CASSSTMDRGATYEQYF. CDR3 in DNA: TGTGCCAGCAGTTCCACTATGGACAGGGGGGCAACCTACGAGCAGTACTTC.

V gene TRBV25-1 combines with J gene TRBJ1-2, with D tentatively TRBD1 (5 bases). The ends were cut back, 0 bases at V and 4 bases at J, with 9 bases in the middle. Germline V gene lookup returns CDR1 MGHDK and CDR2 SYGVNS. The CDR3 sequence is 14 residues long. The CDR3 region is CASSEYGGSYGYTF. The DNA for the CDR3 is TGTGCCAGCAGTGAATATGGGGGAAGCTATGGCTACACCTTC.

V gene TRBV7-9 combines with J gene TRBJ1-5; 7 positions match TRBD1. From germline, CDR1 is SEHNR and CDR2 FQNEAQ (reference sequence). CDR3 length: 14 amino acids. The J segment lost 6 bases and the V segment lost 5 bases, leaving 7 bases of the junction unmatched. The CDR3 DNA is TGTGCCAGCAGCCAAGACAGGGCCTTTCAGCCCCAGCATTTT. It specifies CASSQDRAFQPQHF.

This clonotype was counted only a few times. The J gene is TRBJ1-1, the V gene TRBV6-5; 7 nucleotides agree with TRBD1. Germline V CDR1 and CDR2: MNHEY, SVGAGI. CDR3 length: 16 residues. V lost 6 bases, J lost 4 bases, and 14 bases stayed unmatched. Here the CDR3 DNA reads TGTGCCAGCAGCCGTACCGAGACAGGGTTGATCACTGAAGCTTTCTTT. Amino acid sequence: CASSRTETGLITEAFF.

V and J are TRBV3-1 and TRBJ1-2; possible D gene TRBD1, 6 bases. CDR3 length: 15 amino acids. Germline CDR1 and CDR2: LGHDT and YNNKEL (reference sequence). Trimming removed 1 base at V and 4 bases at J, with 13 bases between. This chain's CDR3 is CASSQGTGSSYGYTF. Written as DNA, the CDR3 is TGTGCCAGCAGCCAAGGCACAGGGAGTTCCTATGGCTACACCTTC.